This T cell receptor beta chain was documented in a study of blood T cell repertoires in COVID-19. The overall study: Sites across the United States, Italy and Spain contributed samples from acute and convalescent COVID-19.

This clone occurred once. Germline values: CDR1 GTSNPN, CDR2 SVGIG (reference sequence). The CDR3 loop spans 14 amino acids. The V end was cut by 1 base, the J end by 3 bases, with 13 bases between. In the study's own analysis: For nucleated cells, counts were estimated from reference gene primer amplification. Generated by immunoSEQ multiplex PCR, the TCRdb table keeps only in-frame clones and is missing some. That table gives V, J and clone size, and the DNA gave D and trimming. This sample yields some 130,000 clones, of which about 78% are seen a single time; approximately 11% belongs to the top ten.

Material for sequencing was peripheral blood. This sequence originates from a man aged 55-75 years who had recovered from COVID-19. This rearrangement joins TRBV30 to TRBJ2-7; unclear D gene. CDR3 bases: TGTGCCTGGAGTGGACTTAATCCCCTCTACGAGCAGTACTTC. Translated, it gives CAWSGLNPLYEQYF.